This TCR beta chain was captured by sequencing in a study of blood T cell repertoires in COVID-19. Study as a whole: The origin of the acute and convalescent COVID-19 samples was the United States, Italy and Spain. From T cells, B-cell-depleted T cells, or PBMCs came the material, which was cDNA or gDNA.

Trimming cost V 3 bases and J 4 bases, with 16 bases left between them. This CDR3 is 16 amino acids long. Germline CDR1 reads LNHNV; CDR2 reads YYDKDF (reference sequence). Profiled with immunoSEQ multiplex PCR; TCRdb holds only in-frame clones, not every one. This sample yields more than 200,000 clones, of which more than 75% are seen a single time; under 2% belongs to the top ten. Symptom resolution, clearance, or two negative PCRs marked the recovered donors of Cohort 3. The source is a man in his forties or fifties who had recovered from COVID-19. The rearrangement joins TRBV15 to TRBJ2-1; a weak D match, TRBD2 (6 bases). What was sequenced was PBMCs or T cells enriched from blood (not recorded which). The CDR3 is CATSRDRGSGYNEQFF. The CDR3 DNA follows: TGTGCCACCAGCAGGGACCGGGGGAGTGGGTACAATGAGCAGTTCTTC.